A selection of T cell receptor beta chains follows, all from one sample in a study of CD8 T cells in Susac syndrome. TCRdb reanalysed the immunoSEQ multiplex PCR reads using MiXCR and keeps one entry per CDR3 protein. Among around 45,000 distinct CDR3 sequences listed, roughly 92% were seen once. The sequencing sample was made of CD8+ T cells from PBMCs. The receptor source for this set is a human donor in good health. Both conserved end residues are part of each CDR3. The order of the fields is V gene, CDR3 protein.

>TRBV28
CASSLETLAGGYEQYF
>TRBV13
CASSFRTDTYSYEQYF
>TRBV3-1
CASSQYGRSSYEQYF
>TRBV27
CASSSRTDTDTQYF
>TRBV14
CASTPPARQGDTEAFF
>TRBV15
CATSGRRGRTSGANVLTF
>TRBV20-1
CSAREISSSYNEQFF
>TRBV23-1
CASPRGDRSSYEQYF
>TRBV12-3/TRBV12-4
CASSLGLAEKTYEQYF
>TRBV4-1
CASSQGGSASSGPYNEQFF
>TRBV4-1
CASSQGTVGETQYF
>TRBV4-3
CASSQAIGTASYGYTF
>TRBV7-8
CASSTSGLAMYEQYF
>TRBV4-3
CASSPRLAGGAYEQYF
>TRBV9
CASSGLPGKNYGYTF
>TRBV18
CASSPPLPDATSTDTQYF
>TRBV20-1
CSPWDFEQFF
>TRBV11-2
CASSLVVRSSGEQYF
>TRBV12-3/TRBV12-4
CASSLSRGLAFEAFF
>TRBV6-5
CASRNGFRGRLGYTF
>TRBV19
CASSITGGGTGELFF
>TRBV28
CASSFGASNQPQHF
>TRBV5-1
CASSLAQGRAYEQYF
>TRBV4-1
CASSQYWGTGESLADTQYF
>TRBV5-4
CASSILDRGIAGELFF
>TRBV3-1
CASSQETSAPEQFF
>TRBV4-1
CASSRVGTGEGEQYF
>TRBV6-2/TRBV6-3
CASSSGRLRNEQFF
>TRBV6-4
CASSDSSSGKQFF
>TRBV12-5
CASGLVHGDAYEQYF
>TRBV6-5
CASSYSSKNQPQHF
>TRBV7-9
CASSLGHNQPQHF
>TRBV19
CASSTLGHEQYF
>TRBV7-9
CASSQTSEETQYF
>TRBV7-2
CASSDPSGGYEQYF
>TRBV7-9
CASSLVGAGVSWQYF
>TRBV7-9
CASSTDRERDQPQHF
>TRBV13
CASSSKTDTQYF
>TRBV7-9
CASCKGSNTGELFF
>TRBV30
CAWSVQGAYQPQHF
>TRBV10-3
CAINLQGRPYEQYF
>TRBV24-1
CATSRDGDYGYTF
>TRBV4-3
CASSLILADRAYEQYF
>TRBV11-2
CASGPGQTYEQYF
>TRBV7-2
CASSSRDTSYNEQFF
>TRBV2
CASSETHSGANVLTF
>TRBV6-2/TRBV6-3
CASSYDTSYEQYF
>TRBV19
CASTNRPNEQFF
>TRBV7-9
CASSRDREQYF
>TRBV6-2/TRBV6-3
CASSWNYGYTF
>TRBV5-1
CASSLGVAGDPYQETQYF